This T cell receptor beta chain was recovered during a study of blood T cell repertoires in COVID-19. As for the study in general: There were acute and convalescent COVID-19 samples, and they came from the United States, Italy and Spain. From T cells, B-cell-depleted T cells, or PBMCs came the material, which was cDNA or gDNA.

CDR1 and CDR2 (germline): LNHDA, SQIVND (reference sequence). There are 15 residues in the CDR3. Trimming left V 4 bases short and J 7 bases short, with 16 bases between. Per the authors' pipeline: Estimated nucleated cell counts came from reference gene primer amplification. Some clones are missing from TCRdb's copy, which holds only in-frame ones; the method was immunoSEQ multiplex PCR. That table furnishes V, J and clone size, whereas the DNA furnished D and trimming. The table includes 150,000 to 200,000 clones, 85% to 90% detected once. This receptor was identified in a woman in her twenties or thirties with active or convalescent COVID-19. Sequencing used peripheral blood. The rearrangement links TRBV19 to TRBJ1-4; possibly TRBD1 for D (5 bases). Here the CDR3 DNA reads TGTGCCAGTAGTACCGAACGGACACACTTTGAAAAACTGTTTTTT. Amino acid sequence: CASSTERTHFEKLFF.